This is a list of T cell receptor beta chains from one sample in a study of T cells in Graves' hyperthyroidism and ophthalmopathy. TCRdb independently ran MiXCR on the multiplex PCR reads; one entry per CDR3 protein. Found here are roughly 570,000 distinct CDR3 sequences, about 45% of them singletons; the top ten hold roughly 19%. Sample: peripheral blood or thyroid tissue (not recorded which). The receptor set was obtained from an adult woman with Graves' disease, either hyperthyroidism or ophthalmopathy (not recorded which). The CDR3 runs from the conserved cysteine through the conserved F or W. The D gene is left open where the match is weak. Not all rows give a size; the values are once, few, many and, for expanded clones, a class.

CDR3nt,CDR3aa,d_gene,v_gene,abundance,j_gene
TGTGCCACCAGTGATTTCACTGACAGGGCAGGGGAGCTGTTTTTT,CATSDFTDRAGELFF,TRBD1,TRBV24-1,many,TRBJ2-2
TGTGCCAGCAGTGCCCCCTTGGGCTCCTACGAGCAGTACTTC,CASSAPLGSYEQYF,-,TRBV5-5,-,TRBJ2-7
TGTGCCACCAAGGACAGGGGAAACACTGAAGCTTTCTTT,CATKDRGNTEAFF,TRBD1,TRBV24-1,-,TRBJ1-1
TGTGCCAGCAGCCGCGACAGGGCTGAAGCTTTCTTT,CASSRDRAEAFF,TRBD1,TRBV11-2,few,TRBJ1-1
TGTGCCAGCAGTGGGGGGGGGGACACTGAAGCTTTCTTT,CASSGGGDTEAFF,-,TRBV2,-,TRBJ1-1
TGTGCCATCAGTTCGGGAGAGAGTGGAAACACCTTC,CAISSGESGNTF,-,TRBV10-3,few,TRBJ1-2
TGTGCCAGCGGCTACGGACAGGGGAATCAGCCCCAGCATTTT,CASGYGQGNQPQHF,TRBD1,TRBV6-6,many,TRBJ1-5
TGCAGTGCTAGTAGCGCAGGGGGCTGGGAGACCCAGTACTTC,CSASSAGGWETQYF,TRBD1,TRBV20-1,-,TRBJ2-5
TGTGCCAGCAGCTTAGCCGCGGGATACCGCTCCTACGAGCAGTACTTC,CASSLAAGYRSYEQYF,-,TRBV7-6,-,TRBJ2-7
TGTGCCAGCAGCCTTGACAGAATCACCTCTGGGGCCAACGTCCTGACTTTC,CASSLDRITSGANVLTF,-,TRBV28,-,TRBJ2-6
TGTGCCAGCAGAGAACCGGAAGCTTTCTTT,CASREPEAFF,-,TRBV2,many,TRBJ1-1
TGTGCCAGCAGCTTATTAGGGACTAGCGCCTACGAGCAGTACTTC,CASSLLGTSAYEQYF,TRBD2,TRBV7-2,many,TRBJ2-7
TGCAGCGTTGAGGGCGATGAAGCTTTCTTT,CSVEGDEAFF,-,TRBV29-1,-,TRBJ1-1
TGTGCCAGCAGCTCACTAGCGGGACTAGAGACCCAGTACTTC,CASSSLAGLETQYF,TRBD2,TRBV7-9,many,TRBJ2-5
TGCAGTGCTAGACCCTCCCTCTCCGGGCAGTACTTC,CSARPSLSGQYF,-,TRBV20-1,many,TRBJ2-7
TGTGCCAGCAGCATCTTGTTCTCCCGGTCCGGGGAGCTGTTTTTT,CASSILFSRSGELFF,-,TRBV5-6,many,TRBJ2-2
TGTGCCAGCAGCGATACCGGGACAGGGAACTATGGCTACACCTTC,CASSDTGTGNYGYTF,TRBD1,TRBV14,-,TRBJ1-2
TGTGCCAGCAGCGGTTACAGGGTACTCGGAAACACCATATATTTT,CASSGYRVLGNTIYF,-,TRBV7-2,-,TRBJ1-3
TGTGCCAGTAGTATAGATTACTATAGCAATCAGCCCCAGCATTTT,CASSIDYYSNQPQHF,-,TRBV19,-,TRBJ1-5
TGTGCCAGCAGCGCCCCAAATTCACCCCTCACTGAAGCTTTCTTT,CASSAPNSPLTEAFF,-,TRBV9,-,TRBJ1-1
TGTGCCAGCAGACGGGACTTCACAGATACGCAGTATTTT,CASRRDFTDTQYF,-,TRBV11-1,few,TRBJ2-3
TGCGCCAGCCGCGCGACAGGGGTTGGGCAGCCCCAGCATTTT,CASRATGVGQPQHF,TRBD1,TRBV10-1,-,TRBJ1-5
TGTGCCAGCAGTTCGCGACGGACAGGGACCGAGACCCAATACTTC,CASSSRRTGTETQYF,TRBD1,TRBV6-5,-,TRBJ2-5
TGTGCCAGCACCTCCGGGACCCAAACGGAGTACTTC,CASTSGTQTEYF,-,TRBV2,many,TRBJ2-7
TGCGCCAGCAGCAAACGGGGACAGGGGAACACCGGGGAGCTGTTTTTT,CASSKRGQGNTGELFF,TRBD1,TRBV5-1,-,TRBJ2-2
TGCAGTGCCGGGACAGGCCGAAACCACGAGCAGTACTTC,CSAGTGRNHEQYF,TRBD1,TRBV20-1,-,TRBJ2-7